This passage covers 3 T cell receptor beta chains from one sample sequenced in a study of T cells expressing NK-cell markers. From the 5' RACE reads, TCRdb lists one entry per CDR3 protein and no DNA. The table for this sample gives under 600,000 distinct CDR3 sequences. Sequencing input: blood T cells: a sorted CD56 or NKG2C T cell subset, CD4+ or CD8+ T cells, or bulk PBMC T cells (not recorded which). Receptors originate from a woman aged 45 to 65 in good health.

The V call is TRBV7-9, the J call TRBJ2-5; TCRdb designates TRBD1, a call that cannot be tested without DNA. Germline loops: CDR1 SEHNR, CDR2 FQNEAQ (reference sequence). This CDR3 contains 16 residues. The chain's CDR3 is CASSFYRGLRQETQYF.

The CDR3 region is CASRGTVNEKLFF. The chain combines TRBV5-1 with TRBJ1-4; TCRdb proposes TRBD1, but this gene call is untestable without DNA. This CDR3 spans 13 amino acids. The germline V gene has CDR1 SGHRS and CDR2 YFSETQ.

CDR3 protein: CASSEEFRGNQPQHF. This chain uses TRBV2 with TRBJ1-5. Germline CDR1 is SNHLY and CDR2 is FYNNEI. This CDR3 contains 15 residues.